The next 25 T cell receptor beta chains were all read from a single sample in a study of blood T cell repertoires in COVID-19. The table came from immunoSEQ multiplex PCR; TCRdb's copy has only in-frame clones and leaves some out. Of approximately 360,000 clones listed, 90% were seen once; the top ten hold 6.5%. Sequencing was performed on peripheral blood. The receptors come from a man aged 18-30 years with active or convalescent COVID-19.

The chain links TRBV27 to TRBJ2-3, with D tentatively TRBD2 (5 bases). The CDR3 is 15 residues long. The germline V and J ends were trimmed by 2 bases and 3 bases, with 12 bases remaining between them. Germline values: CDR1 MNHEY, CDR2 SMNVEV (reference sequence). CDR3 loop: CASSLGARETDTQYF. CDR3 in DNA: TGTGCCAGCAGTTTAGGAGCGAGGGAAACAGATACGCAGTATTTT.

This clone turned up a few times. The chain employs TRBV7-7 and TRBJ2-2; the D gene is possibly TRBD2 (6 bases). This CDR3 is 16 amino acids long. Looked up from germline, CDR1 is SSHAT and CDR2 is FNYEAQ (reference sequence). V was pared by 2 bases and J by 3 bases, with 13 bases between. The CDR3 is CASSLTVWGDTGELFF. CDR3 DNA sequence: TGTGCCAGCAGCTTAACGGTCTGGGGGGACACCGGGGAGCTGTTTTTT.

This chain connects TRBV6-5 to TRBJ1-2, with 8 positions matching TRBD1. After removal of 7 bases from V and 8 bases from J, the junction contained 12 bases not matched to a gene. This CDR3 contains 14 residues. Germline CDR1 reads MNHEY; CDR2 reads SVGAGI. The CDR3 region has the DNA TGTGCCAGCACCCCAGGACAGGGTCGGCGGGGCTACACCTTC. Protein: CASTPGQGRRGYTF.

The V call is TRBV5-1, the J call TRBJ2-1, with 9 bases fitting TRBD2. This CDR3 is built from 14 residues. Germline V gene data show CDR1 as SGHRS and CDR2 as YFSETQ. The V and J ends lost 4 bases and 16 bases, in that order; junction bases with no gene match: 15. CDR3 in amino acids: CASSPAVVAGGKFF. The CDR3 nucleotides read TGCGCCAGCAGCCCGGCGGTCGTCGCGGGAGGGAAATTCTTC.

The genes are TRBV4-3 and TRBJ2-1, with TRBD2 identical over 13 bases. CDR1 LGHNA and CDR2 YSLEER come from the germline V gene. The CDR3 sequence is 14 residues long. V gave up 2 bases and J gave up 11 bases; unmatched junction bases: 3. The CDR3 sequence: CASSQLGLAGQQFF. The CDR3 DNA sequence: TGCGCCAGCAGCCAACTGGGACTAGCGGGGCAGCAGTTCTTC.

Of note for this clone: The junction does not match germline at one end; this may be a read error. The chain carries TRBV29-1 and TRBJ2-6; the D gene is possibly TRBD1 (6 bases). The CDR3 runs to 15 residues. Per germline, CDR1 SQVTM and CDR2 ANQGSEA. The CDR3 DNA reads as TGCAGCGTCCGGACAGCAGGCTCTGGGGCCAACGTGCTGACTTTC. It translates to CSVRTAGSGANVLTF.

The CDR3 reads CASRPYLRGRGYGYTF. CDR3 nucleotides: TGTGCAAGTCGCCCTTACTTACGGGGCAGGGGATATGGCTACACCTTC. The gene calls are TRBV12-2 and TRBJ1-2; no check of the table's D call, TRBD1, against the DNA was made. TRBV12-2 is recorded as a pseudogene. This CDR3 comprises 16 residues.

As regards this clone: In the same sample, other DNA sequences code for this CDR3. V usage is TRBV19 and J usage is TRBJ1-1; TRBD1 aligns across 8 bases. The CDR3 sequence is 13 residues long. In germline, CDR1 is LNHDA, CDR2 SQIVND (reference sequence). The V gene end was trimmed by 5 bases and the J gene end by 5 bases; junction bases not matched to a gene: 4. As DNA, the CDR3 is TGTGCCAGTAGTCTCACAGGGGGAACTGAAGCTTTCTTT. It specifies CASSLTGGTEAFF.

The chain links TRBV25-1 to TRBJ2-7, with D unresolved. The germline V gene encodes CDR1 MGHDK and CDR2 SYGVNS. Trimming shortened V by 3 bases and J by 6 bases, and 9 bases separated the two germline ends. CDR3 length equals 12 residues. CDR3: CASSDRLREQYF. CDR3 in DNA: TGTGCCAGCAGTGACCGACTGCGCGAGCAGTACTTC.

The chain recombines TRBV5-8 with TRBJ2-1, with TRBD2 matching 11 bases. CDR1 and CDR2 (germline): SGHTS, YDEGEE. This CDR3 has 15 residues. V shed 4 bases and J 3 bases; nucleotides not matched to a gene: 3. In DNA form, the CDR3 reads TGTGCCAGCAGCCGAGGACTAGCGGGCTACAATGAGCAGTTCTTC. This sequence encodes CASSRGLAGYNEQFF.

This chain links TRBV7-9 with TRBJ1-1; D is possibly TRBD1 (6 bases). The CDR3 runs to 15 residues. V was trimmed by 2 bases and J by 1 base, leaving 11 bases between them. CDR1 is SEHNR and CDR2 is FQNEAQ in the germline V gene (reference sequence). CDR3 amino acids: CASSLLQGWNTEAFF. The CDR3 coding sequence is TGTGCCAGCAGCTTACTACAGGGCTGGAACACTGAAGCTTTCTTT.

This chain links TRBV7-9 with TRBJ1-2; tentatively, D is TRBD1 (5 bases). The CDR3 is made up of 12 amino acids. From germline, CDR1 is SEHNR and CDR2 FQNEAQ (reference sequence). V was cut by 5 bases and J by 9 bases, with 13 bases left in between. The CDR3 region has the DNA TGTGCCAGCAGCCAAGGGGTTAAAAGCTACACCTTC. It translates to CASSQGVKSYTF.

As concerns this clone: One junction end does not reproduce the germline sequence, and a read error may be involved. J is TRBJ2-6 and V is TRBV11-2, with D possibly TRBD2 on 7 matching bases. This CDR3 is built from 17 residues. Per the germline V gene, CDR1 is SGHAT and CDR2 is FQNNGV. This CDR3 reads CASSQVEGGPGANVLTF. DNA for the CDR3: TGTGCCAGCAGCCAAGTTGAGGGGGGGCCTGGGGCCAACGTGCTGACTTTC. Together with reference TRBV11-2 and TRBJ2-6, the CDR3 gives the full variable domain: EAGVAQSPRYKIIEKRQSVAFWCNPISGHATLYWYQQILGQGPKLLIQFQNNGVVDDSQLPKDRFSAERLKGVDSTLKIQPAKLEDSAVYLCASSQVEGGPGANVLTFGAGSRLTVL.

This chain connects TRBV5-7 to TRBJ2-7, with TRBD2 matching over 10 bases. TRBV5-7 falls under the ORF class, with uncertain function. The CDR3 is 17 amino acids. V shed 7 bases and J 1 base; nucleotides not matched to a gene: 14. The CDR3 loop reads CASHVVWTSGISYEQYF. Here the CDR3 DNA reads TGTGCCAGCCATGTGGTGTGGACTAGCGGAATATCCTACGAGCAGTACTTC.

The chain recombines TRBV29-1 with TRBJ1-2; possible D gene TRBD1, 6 bases. With 5 bases removed from V and 6 bases from J, the gap between germline ends came to 19 bases. The CDR3 is made up of 14 amino acids. Germline loops: CDR1 SQVTM, CDR2 ANQGSEA. CDR3 in DNA: TGCAGCGTTAGCTCGGTCCAGGGGATTAATGGCTACACCTTC. Protein sequence: CSVSSVQGINGYTF.

The rearrangement uses TRBV6-6 and TRBJ2-1; TRBD2 aligns across 12 bases. After removal of 6 bases from V and 6 bases from J, the junction contained 9 bases not matched to a gene. The CDR3 is 16 amino acids. Germline CDR1 reads MNHNY; CDR2 reads SVGAGI (reference sequence). Here the CDR3 reads CASRPSASGGVNEQFF. DNA for the CDR3: TGTGCCAGCAGACCCTCCGCTAGCGGGGGGGTCAATGAGCAGTTCTTC.

The V and J genes are TRBV5-1 and TRBJ2-7; the match to TRBD1 covers 10 bases. With 3 bases clipped from V and 2 bases from J, the junction kept 2 bases outside the gene matches. This CDR3 has 14 residues. CDR1 is SGHRS and CDR2 is YFSETQ in the germline V gene. The CDR3 reads CASSWGQGTYEQYF. The CDR3 DNA reads TGCGCCAGCAGCTGGGGACAGGGGACCTACGAGCAGTACTTC.

The chain employs TRBV18 and TRBJ1-1; 8 bases are a match to TRBD1. The germline gives CDR1 KGHSH, CDR2 LQKENI. The CDR3 consists of 15 residues. Trimming took 3 bases from V and 6 from J; bases not matched to a gene: 9. CDR3 protein: CASSPPTGGFAEAFF. The CDR3 DNA follows: TGTGCCAGCTCACCCCCCACAGGGGGATTCGCTGAAGCTTTCTTT.

J is TRBJ1-1 and V is TRBV14, with D uncertain. Germline values: CDR1 SGHDN, CDR2 FVKESK. The CDR3 sequence is 14 residues long. Trimming pared 5 bases from V and 7 bases from J, leaving 17 bases between. CDR3 protein: CASSETRKPDEAFF. CDR3 in DNA: TGTGCCAGCAGCGAGACAAGGAAACCGGATGAAGCTTTCTTT.

This chain joins TRBV28 and TRBJ2-6, with 10 bases identical to TRBD2. The CDR3 loop spans 16 amino acids. With V trimmed by 5 bases and J by 2 bases, 3 bases remained unmatched. Germline loops: CDR1 MDHEN, CDR2 SYDVKM. The CDR3 DNA follows: TGTGCCAGCAGTACTAGCGGGACGGCTGGGGCCAACGTCCTGACTTTC. Translation: CASSTSGTAGANVLTF.

This chain uses TRBV6-5 with TRBJ2-7; 10 bases line up with TRBD1. V was clipped by 6 bases and J by 1 base; unmatched bases: 6. The CDR3 runs to 15 residues. Germline V gives CDR1 MNHEY, CDR2 SVGAGI. CDR3 coding DNA: TGTGCCAGCAGATGGGACAGGGGCGGTTCCTACGAGCAGTACTTC. This gives the protein CASRWDRGGSYEQYF.

The chain employs TRBV24-1 and TRBJ2-5, with 7 bases identical to TRBD2. The CDR3 length is 19 residues. V trimming: 8 bases; J trimming: 5 bases; junction bases outside the gene matches: 25. The germline V gene encodes CDR1 KGHDR and CDR2 SFDVKD. The CDR3 DNA sequence: TGTGCCACCATGTCGTCCCGGGGGGAGGCCCGGGGTTTCATGGAGACCCAGTACTTC. Protein: CATMSSRGEARGFMETQYF.

The chain recombines TRBV11-3 with TRBJ2-2; 10 bases are a match to TRBD2. In germline, CDR1 is SGHNT, CDR2 YENEEA. The CDR3 is 16 amino acids. The trim removed 1 base at V and 1 base at J, leaving 0 bases unmatched. The CDR3 loop reads CASSLASGRNTGELFF. CDR3 DNA sequence: TGTGCCAGCAGCTTAGCTAGCGGGAGGAACACCGGGGAGCTGTTTTTT.

The J gene is TRBJ1-1, the V gene TRBV28; D is uncertain. This CDR3 has 14 amino acids. From germline, CDR1 is MDHEN and CDR2 SYDVKM. V lost 4 bases and J lost 0, with 9 bases in between. The CDR3: CASSSQRVNTEAFF. CDR3 in DNA: TGTGCCAGCAGTTCCCAGAGGGTGAACACTGAAGCTTTCTTT.

The chain has TRBV6-6 and TRBJ1-6; 7 nucleotides align to TRBD1. Germline V gene data show CDR1 as MNHNY and CDR2 as SVGAGI (reference sequence). Trimming took 7 bases from V and 14 from J; bases not matched to a gene: 5. The CDR3 covers 11 residues. Written as DNA, the CDR3 is TGTGCCAGCAATTTCAGGGGGACCCTCCACTTT. Translated, it gives CASNFRGTLHF.